These 32 T cell receptor beta chains originate from one sample sequenced in a study of OX40 agonist ivuxolimab in advanced cancers. Receptor amplification or capture employed the immunoSEQ multiplex PCR assay. TCRdb's version of the immuneACCESS table is confined to in-frame rearrangements and falls short of the full clone set. An unresolved V gene accounts for under half of the shortfall where checked; the remainder is of unknown origin. The sample yields more than 11,000 clones; 77% were counted once. Clones ranked in the top ten supply roughly 35% of the sample. The material sequenced was CD4+ or CD8+ T cells sorted from blood, taken in a trial of the OX40 agonist ivuxolimab. These receptor sequences come from an adult with an advanced solid tumor such as melanoma, head and neck, liver or kidney cancer.

The chain carries TRBV16 and TRBJ1-5; possibly TRBD1 for D (6 bases). This CDR3 region has 15 residues. Germline V gene lookup returns CDR1 KGHSY and CDR2 FQNENV. V was trimmed by 0 bases and J by 6 bases, leaving 12 bases between them. Written as DNA, the CDR3 is TGTGCCAGCAGCCAATCAGGGCAGGGGAGTCAGCCCCAGCATTTT. Protein sequence: CASSQSGQGSQPQHF.

The chain employs TRBV27 and TRBJ2-7; D remains unclear. Looked up from germline, CDR1 is MNHEY and CDR2 is SMNVEV (reference sequence). Deletions cut 3 bases from V and 4 bases from J, with 16 bases between. This CDR3 has 15 residues. The CDR3 region has the DNA TGTGCCAGCAGTTTTGATGGGCTGGGGTCATACGAGCAGTACTTC. Its translation: CASSFDGLGSYEQYF.

The rearrangement joins TRBV6-6 to TRBJ2-2; D unclear. V was shortened by 6 bases and J by 1 base, with 3 bases between the two germline ends. This CDR3 contains 12 residues. Germline V gene sequence: CDR1 MNHNY, CDR2 SVGAGI (reference sequence). CDR3 region: CASRVNTGELFF. For the CDR3, the DNA is TGTGCCAGCAGAGTGAACACCGGGGAGCTGTTTTTT.

This chain links TRBV9 with TRBJ2-5; 10 bases fit TRBD2. Per the germline V gene, CDR1 is SGDLS and CDR2 is YYNGEE. This CDR3 spans 16 amino acids. V shed 0 bases, J shed 5 bases, and the junction held 7 bases outside the gene matches. CDR3 coding DNA: TGTGCCAGCAGCGTAGGGTCTAGCGGGAGTAGGGAGACCCAGTACTTC. Its protein product is CASSVGSSGSRETQYF. Filled out from reference TRBV9 and TRBJ2-5, the complete variable domain reads DSGVTQTPKHLITATGQRVTLRCSPRSGDLSVYWYQQSLDQGLQFLIQYYNGEERAKGNILERFSAQQFPDLHSELNLSSLELGDSALYFCASSVGSSGSRETQYFGPGTRLLVL.

The V call is TRBV7-6, the J call TRBJ2-1; TRBD2 aligns across 13 bases. The V gene end was trimmed by 4 bases and the J gene end by 7 bases; junction bases not matched to a gene: 7. This CDR3 has 16 residues. Germline CDR1 reads SGHVS; CDR2 reads FNYEAQ. CDR3 bases: TGTGCCAGCAGCTCACCGGGACTAGCGGGGCCTAATGAGCAGTTCTTC. This gives the protein CASSSPGLAGPNEQFF.

V and J are TRBV5-6 and TRBJ2-7; TRBD1 matches at 11 bases. The CDR3 sequence is 16 residues long. The germline gives CDR1 SGHDT, CDR2 YYEEEE. V gave up 2 bases and J gave up 2 bases; unmatched junction bases: 6. The CDR3, as DNA: TGTGCCAGCAGCTTACGGGGACAGGGGGTTACCTACGAGCAGTACTTC. Residues: CASSLRGQGVTYEQYF.

This clone has a single count. The J gene is TRBJ1-1, the V gene TRBV7-6; D is unclear. Germline V gene data show CDR1 as SGHVS and CDR2 as FNYEAQ. The CDR3 is 11 residues long. Trimming took off 2 bases at V and 12 bases at J, with 10 bases between the two ends. Here the CDR3 reads CASSLLGPPFF. In DNA form, the CDR3 reads TGTGCCAGCAGCTTACTAGGGCCTCCTTTCTTT.

CDR3 protein: CATSSTGGNTGELFF. CDR3 DNA: TGTGCCACCAGCAGCACGGGAGGGAACACCGGGGAGCTGTTTTTT. The chain links TRBV15 to TRBJ2-2, with 7 bases matching TRBD2. CDR1 is LNHNV, CDR2 YYDKDF, per germline (reference sequence). The CDR3 is 15 amino acids. V was pared by 3 bases and J by 1 base, with 2 bases of the junction left unmatched.

The V call is TRBV4-2, the J call TRBJ1-1, with D maybe TRBD1 (5 bases). The CDR3 is 17 amino acids. With 1 base removed from V and 4 bases from J, the gap between germline ends came to 19 bases. The germline V gene has CDR1 LGHNA and CDR2 YNFKEQ. The chain's CDR3 is CASSQALSGGIGTEAFF. The CDR3 region has the DNA TGTGCCAGCAGCCAAGCTTTGTCTGGGGGTATTGGCACTGAAGCTTTCTTT.

This clone came up a few times. The chain employs TRBV18 and TRBJ1-2, with TRBD1 matching 7 bases. CDR1 is KGHSH and CDR2 is LQKENI in the germline V gene. This CDR3 region has 15 residues. V shed 6 bases, J shed 2 bases, and the junction held 9 bases outside the gene matches. The DNA for the CDR3 is TGTGCCAGCTCGTTGGGACAGAATTCGAACTATGGCTACACCTTC. This encodes CASSLGQNSNYGYTF.

This clone was seen a handful of times. This chain links TRBV19 with TRBJ1-1; D gene uncertain. This CDR3 contains 12 residues. The germline V gene encodes CDR1 LNHDA and CDR2 SQIVND (reference sequence). Trimming took off 7 bases at V and 0 bases at J, with 6 bases between the two ends. The CDR3 region is CASTDMNTEAFF. DNA for the CDR3: TGTGCCAGTACTGATATGAACACTGAAGCTTTCTTT. Supplemented by reference TRBV19 and TRBJ1-1, the full variable domain reads DGGITQSPKYLFRKEGQNVTLSCEQNLNHDAMYWYRQDPGQGLRLIYYSQIVNDFQKGDIAEGYSVSREKKESFPLTVTSAQKNPTAFYLCASTDMNTEAFFGQGTRLTVV.

The V and J genes are TRBV13 and TRBJ2-7; perhaps D is TRBD1 or TRBD2 (5 bases each). This CDR3 spans 16 amino acids. Deletions cut 4 bases from V and 3 bases from J, with 19 bases between. Germline assignment: CDR1 PRHDT and CDR2 FYEKMQ (reference sequence). DNA of the CDR3: TGTGCCAGCAGCTCCTCCCAGAGAGGGGCGGACTACGAGCAGTACTTC. Protein sequence: CASSSSQRGADYEQYF.

The gene calls are TRBV5-6 and TRBJ2-2, with a weak D call TRBD2 (6 bases). This CDR3 comprises 14 residues. Trimming left V 4 bases short and J 4 bases short, with 11 bases between. Germline lookup yields CDR1 SGHDT and CDR2 YYEEEE. The CDR3 reads CASSPGLPTGELFF. The CDR3 nucleotides are TGTGCCAGCAGCCCGGGACTCCCCACCGGGGAGCTGTTTTTT.

The rearrangement links TRBV6-1 to TRBJ2-5; D might be TRBD2 (7 bases). The germline V gene has CDR1 MNHNS and CDR2 SASEGT. This CDR3 is 15 amino acids long. The V end lost 7 bases, the J end lost 1 base, and 16 bases lay between the germline ends. The CDR3 region is CASTRTRGGQETQYF. The CDR3 DNA follows: TGTGCCAGCACCCGGACTAGGGGGGGCCAAGAGACCCAGTACTTC.

This chain joins TRBV9 and TRBJ2-3; D is unclear. This CDR3 comprises 15 residues. The V end was cut by 6 bases, the J end by 0 bases, with 14 bases between. Germline values: CDR1 SGDLS, CDR2 YYNGEE. This chain's CDR3 is CASTMTDSSTDTQYF. The CDR3 nucleotides read TGTGCCAGCACCATGACTGACTCTAGCACAGATACGCAGTATTTT.

The chain couples TRBV11-2 to TRBJ2-7; D uncertain. Trimming took 0 bases from V and 2 from J, leaving 8 bases between them. The germline V gene encodes CDR1 SGHAT and CDR2 FQNNGV. This CDR3 contains 14 residues. This chain's CDR3 is CASSLDRRAYEQYF. The CDR3 DNA reads as TGTGCCAGCAGCTTAGATCGCAGAGCCTACGAGCAGTACTTC. The variable domain in full, with the rest retrieved from reference TRBV11-2 and TRBJ2-7, is EAGVAQSPRYKIIEKRQSVAFWCNPISGHATLYWYQQILGQGPKLLIQFQNNGVVDDSQLPKDRFSAERLKGVDSTLKIQPAKLEDSAVYLCASSLDRRAYEQYFGPGTRLTVT.

This chain links TRBV29-1 with TRBJ2-7; a weak D match, TRBD2 (6 bases). The CDR3 is 12 amino acids. Germline V CDR1 and CDR2: SQVTM, ANQGSEA. V was clipped by 4 bases and J by 1 base, with 8 bases between them. CDR3 sequence (DNA): TGCAGCGTTGTCGCGGGGTCCTACGAGCAGTACTTC. Protein sequence: CSVVAGSYEQYF.

This clone is deemed medium-sized. The chain carries TRBV30 and TRBJ1-1; 7 bases line up with TRBD1. The trim removed 0 bases at V and 0 bases at J, leaving 4 bases unmatched. CDR3 length: 15 amino acids. Per the germline V gene, CDR1 is GTSNPN and CDR2 is SVGIG (reference sequence). The CDR3, as DNA: TGTGCCTGGAGTGTACGGAGGGGGCTGAACACTGAAGCTTTCTTT. Amino acid sequence: CAWSVRRGLNTEAFF. The full variable domain, completed using reference TRBV30 and TRBJ1-1, is SQTIHQWPATLVQPVGSPLSLECTVEGTSNPNLYWYRQAAGRGLQLLFYSVGIGQISSEVPQNLSASRPQDRQFILSSKKLLLSDSGFYLCAWSVRRGLNTEAFFGQGTRLTVV.

This chain uses TRBV19 with TRBJ2-3, with unresolved D. V was shortened by 3 bases and J by 0 bases, with 4 bases between the two germline ends. This CDR3 contains 13 residues. Looked up from germline, CDR1 is LNHDA and CDR2 is SQIVND (reference sequence). The CDR3 DNA follows: TGTGCCAGTAGTATCGGGAGCACAGATACGCAGTATTTT. Residues: CASSIGSTDTQYF.

The chain carries TRBV19 and TRBJ1-2; 10 positions agree with TRBD1. V lost 8 bases and J lost 8; bases outside the gene matches: 5. Germline V gene sequence: CDR1 LNHDA, CDR2 SQIVND (reference sequence). The CDR3 loop spans 12 amino acids. CDR3 DNA: TGTGCCAGTGGACAGGGGGGAGGCGGCTACACCTTC. It specifies CASGQGGGGYTF.

V usage is TRBV5-8 and J usage is TRBJ2-7, with 10 bases identical to TRBD2. Per the germline V gene, CDR1 is SGHTS and CDR2 is YDEGEE. The CDR3 loop spans 16 amino acids. Germline trimming cut 0 bases from V and 2 bases from J; bases unmatched to any gene: 5. CDR3 nucleotide sequence: TGTGCCAGCAGCTTGGAGCGGGAGGGCCCCCCCTACGAGCAGTACTTC. This sequence encodes CASSLEREGPPYEQYF.

J is TRBJ1-1 and V is TRBV6-5; D remains unclear. Germline V gives CDR1 MNHEY, CDR2 SVGAGI. V lost 0 bases, J lost 0 bases, and 8 bases lay in between. The CDR3 length is 15 residues. The CDR3, as DNA: TGTGCCAGCAGTTACTCGTCCCGGATGAACACTGAAGCTTTCTTT. This encodes CASSYSSRMNTEAFF.

V usage is TRBV7-9 and J usage is TRBJ1-2; possible D gene TRBD1, 6 bases. CDR1 is SEHNR, CDR2 FQNEAQ, per germline (reference sequence). CDR3 length: 15 amino acids. Trimming pared 0 bases from V and 5 bases from J, leaving 13 bases between. Here the CDR3 reads CASSLASGEGYGYTF. CDR3 sequence (DNA): TGTGCCAGCAGCTTAGCTTCAGGGGAAGGGTATGGCTACACCTTC. Combining the CDR3 with reference TRBV7-9 and TRBJ1-2 gives the whole variable domain DTGVSQNPRHKITKRGQNVTFRCDPISEHNRLYWYRQTLGQGPEFLTYFQNEAQLEKSRLLSDRFSAERPKGSFSTLEIQRTEQGDSAMYLCASSLASGEGYGYTFGSGTRLTVV.

The chain joins TRBV2 to TRBJ1-6; perhaps TRBD1 as D (6 bases). The V gene lost 11 bases and the J gene lost 8 bases, with 16 bases spanning the gap. This CDR3 spans 13 amino acids. From germline, CDR1 is SNHLY and CDR2 FYNNEI. CDR3 loop: CASVAGVHSPLHF. CDR3 DNA: TGTGCCTCGGTGGCAGGGGTGCATTCACCCCTCCACTTT.

This chain uses TRBV5-1 with TRBJ2-5; 13 bases agree with TRBD2. The V gene end was trimmed by 4 bases and the J gene end by 2 bases; junction bases not matched to a gene: 5. Germline-derived CDR1 and CDR2 are SGHRS and YFSETQ. The CDR3 has 16 residues. CDR3 amino acids: CASSAGTSGIQETQYF. The CDR3 nucleotides read TGCGCCAGCAGCGCCGGGACTAGCGGGATTCAAGAGACCCAGTACTTC.

The rearrangement links TRBV27 to TRBJ2-4, with TRBD2 identical over 13 bases. The germline CDR1 and CDR2 sequences are MNHEY and SMNVEV (reference sequence). This CDR3 has 15 residues. Losses at the gene ends were 6 bases for V and 8 bases for J; bases not matched to a gene: 7. In nucleotides, the CDR3 is TGTGCCAGCAGACTAGCGGGAGGGAGGAGGGACATTCAGTACTTC. As protein: CASRLAGGRRDIQYF.

V usage is TRBV14 and J usage is TRBJ1-1; the D is unclear. In germline, CDR1 is SGHDN, CDR2 FVKESK. Trimming left V 1 base short and J 1 base short, with 10 bases between. CDR3 length equals 15 residues. Here the CDR3 reads CASSQVGGRNTEAFF. The DNA of the CDR3 is TGTGCCAGCAGCCAAGTAGGAGGCAGGAACACTGAAGCTTTCTTT.

A single count supports this clone. This chain uses TRBV9 with TRBJ2-2, with D hard to call. CDR3 length equals 16 residues. Germline V gene lookup returns CDR1 SGDLS and CDR2 YYNGEE. The V gene lost 4 bases and the J gene lost 3 bases, with 16 bases spanning the gap. In DNA, the CDR3 is TGTGCCAGCAGCCCCAATGAAGGGTCGGACACCGGGGAGCTGTTTTTT. This gives the protein CASSPNEGSDTGELFF.

This chain joins TRBV30 and TRBJ2-2; 9 bases fit TRBD2. Looked up from germline, CDR1 is GTSNPN and CDR2 is SVGIG (reference sequence). V trimming: 2 bases; J trimming: 7 bases; junction bases outside the gene matches: 5. CDR3 length: 14 residues. The CDR3 DNA reads TGTGCCTGGAGTAACGGAGCGGGGGGCGGGGAGCTGTTTTTT. This gives the protein CAWSNGAGGGELFF.

The chain combines TRBV6-5 with TRBJ2-1; 9 nucleotides match TRBD1. CDR1 is MNHEY and CDR2 is SVGAGI in the germline V gene. V shed 10 bases, J shed 4 bases, and the junction held 5 bases outside the gene matches. The CDR3 covers 13 residues. CDR3 sequence: CATLGQGYNEQFF. CDR3 coding DNA: TGTGCCACCTTGGGACAGGGATACAATGAGCAGTTCTTC.

This clone has only one observation. The chain employs TRBV5-1 and TRBJ2-1; 7 bases fit TRBD1. CDR3 length: 13 amino acids. Germline V CDR1 and CDR2: SGHRS, YFSETQ. V lost 4 bases and J lost 8; bases outside the gene matches: 6. CDR3 DNA: TGCGCCAGCAGCGCTTATAGGGGGCATGAGCAGTTCTTC. Translation: CASSAYRGHEQFF. The full variable domain, in which reference TRBV5-1 and TRBJ2-1 provide the parts outside the CDR3, is KAGVTQTPRYLIKTRGQQVTLSCSPISGHRSVSWYQQTPGQGLQFLFEYFSETQRNKGNFPGRFSGRQFSNSRSEMNVSTLELGDSALYLCASSAYRGHEQFFGPGTRLTVL.

This chain joins TRBV4-1 and TRBJ1-1; D is perhaps TRBD1 (5 bases). The CDR3 covers 14 residues. CDR1 and CDR2 from the germline V gene are MGHRA and YSYEKL. Trimming pared 4 bases from V and 4 bases from J, leaving 13 bases between. CDR3 in amino acids: CASSRGGSVTEAFF. In DNA, the CDR3 is TGCGCCAGCAGCCGGGGGGGGTCGGTCACTGAAGCTTTCTTT.